The next 24 T cell receptor beta chains were all read from a single sample in a study of blood T cell repertoires in COVID-19 (TCRdb year 2020). Library preparation used the immunoSEQ multiplex PCR assay. Held by TCRdb, this immuneACCESS table contains in-frame sequences only and omits some clones. Under half of the omission traces to an unresolved V gene where checked; the cause of the rest is unknown. The sample table contains 200,000 to 250,000 clones; only one count was recorded for about 78% of them. The top ten clones comprise less than 7% of the sample. Sequencing was done on a sample of peripheral blood. Receptor source: a woman between 70 and 85 years old with acute or convalescent COVID-19.

The chain uses TRBV2 and TRBJ2-1; 9 bases are a match to TRBD2. Germline V gives CDR1 SNHLY, CDR2 FYNNEI. The CDR3 contains 15 residues. The ends lost 10 bases at V and 5 bases at J; junction bases unmatched: 12. The CDR3 DNA sequence: TGTGCCATTCCAAAAGCGGGAGGACTAAACAATGAGCAGTTCTTC. It yields the protein CAIPKAGGLNNEQFF.

This chain uses TRBV5-4 with TRBJ1-1; TRBD1 aligns across 7 bases. Germline CDR1 SGHNT, CDR2 YYREEE (reference sequence). The CDR3 length is 14 residues. Trimming at V came to 0 bases and at J to 3 bases, leaving 2 bases not matched to a gene. The CDR3: CASSLAGGDTEAFF. The CDR3 bases are TGTGCCAGCAGCTTGGCAGGGGGTGACACTGAAGCTTTCTTT.

This chain connects TRBV5-1 to TRBJ1-6; weak D call: TRBD1 (6 bases). Deletions cut 4 bases from V and 13 bases from J, with 12 bases between. The length of the CDR3 is 12 residues. CDR1 is SGHRS, CDR2 YFSETQ, per germline. DNA for the CDR3: TGCGCCAGCAGCGAGGGGGATCGTCCCCTCCACTTT. This translates into CASSEGDRPLHF.

CDR3 sequence reads: CASSPGDRKETQYF. Written as DNA, the CDR3 is TGCGCCAGCAGCCCCGGGGACAGAAAAGAGACCCAGTACTTC. This rearrangement joins TRBV5-1 to TRBJ2-5; 7 bases map to TRBD1. Germline trimming cut 4 bases from V and 3 bases from J; bases unmatched to any gene: 6. CDR3 length equals 14 residues. From germline, CDR1 is SGHRS and CDR2 YFSETQ.

The genes are TRBV5-5 and TRBJ2-2; 9 nucleotides match TRBD1. J was trimmed by 7 bases and V by 3 bases; bases with no gene match: 7. CDR1 and CDR2 (germline): SGHKS, YYEKEE (reference sequence). The CDR3 contains 15 residues. For the CDR3, the DNA is TGTGCCAGCAGCTCAAGGACAGGGGCGGTCGGGGAGCTGTTTTTT. This translates into CASSSRTGAVGELFF.

The table lists this clone with a count of one. The CDR3: CATSDGTPSETQYF. DNA for the CDR3: TGTGCCACCAGTGACGGGACACCCTCGGAGACCCAGTACTTC. The chain employs TRBV24-1 and TRBJ2-5; D might be TRBD1 (6 bases). V lost 4 bases to trimming and J lost 5 bases, with 13 bases between them. The germline V gene has CDR1 KGHDR and CDR2 SFDVKD. This CDR3 is built from 14 residues.

This chain links TRBV15 with TRBJ1-1, with D perhaps matching TRBD1 (5 bases). Germline V CDR1 and CDR2: LNHNV, YYDKDF (reference sequence). The CDR3 is 15 residues long. Trimming took 1 base from V and 2 from J, leaving 11 bases between them. The CDR3 DNA sequence: TGTGCCACCAGCAGAGGGGGGGAAGGAAACACTGAAGCTTTCTTT. Its translation is CATSRGGEGNTEAFF.

The J gene is TRBJ2-6, the V gene TRBV19; maybe TRBD1 (6 bases). The CDR3 length is 15 residues. V was clipped by 4 bases and J by 4 bases, with 11 bases between them. Germline assignment: CDR1 LNHDA and CDR2 SQIVND (reference sequence). Written as DNA, the CDR3 is TGTGCCAGTAGTAGAGGACAGCCGGGGGCCAACGTCCTGACTTTC. It encodes CASSRGQPGANVLTF. The variable domain in full, with the rest retrieved from reference TRBV19 and TRBJ2-6, is DGGITQSPKYLFRKEGQNVTLSCEQNLNHDAMYWYRQDPGQGLRLIYYSQIVNDFQKGDIAEGYSVSREKKESFPLTVTSAQKNPTAFYLCASSRGQPGANVLTFGAGSRLTVL.

V usage is TRBV6-5 and J usage is TRBJ1-2; possibly TRBD1 for D (6 bases). This CDR3 has 13 residues. V lost 3 bases and J 4 bases, leaving 9 bases between the germline ends. Germline lookup yields CDR1 MNHEY and CDR2 SVGAGI. CDR3 nucleotide sequence: TGTGCCAGCAGTTATACAGGGTTCTATGGCTACACCTTC. This codes for CASSYTGFYGYTF.

The V call is TRBV15, the J call TRBJ2-1; 8 nucleotides line up with TRBD2. Per germline, CDR1 LNHNV and CDR2 YYDKDF (reference sequence). V lost 0 bases and J lost 6; bases outside the gene matches: 7. The CDR3 length is 16 residues. CDR3 sequence (DNA): TGTGCCACCAGCAGAGATCGTCGGCGGGAGGCCAATGAGCAGTTCTTC. This encodes CATSRDRRREANEQFF.

The chain employs TRBV6-6 and TRBJ2-2; 9 bases agree with TRBD1. Germline loops: CDR1 MNHNY, CDR2 SVGAGI (reference sequence). Trimming removed 10 bases from V and 3 bases from J; junction bases left unmatched: 9. This CDR3 spans 15 amino acids. CDR3 amino acids: CATRTGDSHTGELFF. The CDR3 DNA is TGTGCCACCAGGACAGGGGATAGTCACACCGGGGAGCTGTTTTTT.

The rearrangement links TRBV3-1 (or the pseudogene TRBV3-2) to TRBJ2-2, with no clear D. This CDR3 spans 13 amino acids. From germline, CDR1 is LGHDT and CDR2 YNNKEL (reference sequence). V was clipped by 2 bases and J by 3 bases, with 4 bases between them. CDR3: CASSQLYTGELFF. CDR3 nucleotides: TGTGCCAGCAGCCAACTTTACACCGGGGAGCTGTTTTTT.

This clone was counted a single time. The chain links TRBV5-6 to TRBJ2-1; 7 bases align to TRBD2. CDR1 SGHDT and CDR2 YYEEEE come from the germline V gene. This CDR3 comprises 16 residues. J was trimmed by 4 bases and V by 0 bases; bases with no gene match: 7. This chain's CDR3 is CASSLVGSGSYNEQFF. Here the CDR3 DNA reads TGTGCCAGCAGCTTGGTAGGTAGCGGGTCTTACAATGAGCAGTTCTTC.

This rearrangement joins TRBV7-9 to TRBJ1-1; D not resolved. This CDR3 contains 15 residues. CDR1 and CDR2 from the germline V gene are SEHNR and FQNEAQ (reference sequence). V lost 1 base and J 1 base, leaving 10 bases between the germline ends. The CDR3 DNA follows: TGTGCCAGCAGCTTAGGAGGGAGACAGAACACTGAAGCTTTCTTT. Its protein product is CASSLGGRQNTEAFF. Complete variable domain (other parts from reference TRBV7-9 and TRBJ1-1): DTGVSQNPRHKITKRGQNVTFRCDPISEHNRLYWYRQTLGQGPEFLTYFQNEAQLEKSRLLSDRFSAERPKGSFSTLEIQRTEQGDSAMYLCASSLGGRQNTEAFFGQGTRLTVV.

V usage is TRBV24-1 and J usage is TRBJ1-1; 8 bases agree with TRBD1. The CDR3 consists of 17 residues. After removal of 4 bases from V and 3 bases from J, the junction contained 12 bases not matched to a gene. From germline, CDR1 is KGHDR and CDR2 SFDVKD. This chain's CDR3 is CATSEPGQGQEDTEAFF. Written as DNA, the CDR3 is TGTGCCACCAGTGAACCAGGACAGGGCCAGGAGGACACTGAAGCTTTCTTT.

The rearrangement links TRBV18 to TRBJ2-3, with D unclear. This CDR3 has 14 residues. The germline V gene has CDR1 KGHSH and CDR2 LQKENI. V was trimmed by 0 bases and J by 4 bases, leaving 8 bases between them. The CDR3 protein is CASSPPVGPDTQYF. The CDR3 nucleotides are TGTGCCAGCTCACCACCGGTGGGCCCAGATACGCAGTATTTT.

Comment on this clone: Sequence at one end of the junction differs from germline and may be a read error. The chain has TRBV6-5 and TRBJ2-7; 9 nucleotides align to TRBD1. The CDR3 runs to 16 residues. The germline V gene has CDR1 MNHEY and CDR2 SVGAGI. The CDR3 loop is CASSNSQQGAFYEQYF. For the CDR3, the DNA is TGTGCCAGCAGTAACTCTCAACAGGGGGCTTTCTACGAGCAGTACTTC.

The V gene is TRBV19, the J gene TRBJ2-1; TRBD2 agrees at 11 bases. The CDR3 is made up of 16 amino acids. The junction had 4 bases not matched to a gene; V was cut back by 0 bases and J by 6 bases. Germline lookup yields CDR1 LNHDA and CDR2 SQIVND (reference sequence). The DNA of the CDR3 is TGTGCCAGTAGTATAGAGGGTAGCGGGAGGGCCAATGAGCAGTTCTTC. This codes for CASSIEGSGRANEQFF.

This chain uses TRBV5-1 with TRBJ2-7, with D possibly TRBD2 on 6 matching bases. CDR1 is SGHRS and CDR2 is YFSETQ in the germline V gene. The CDR3 is 17 amino acids. The ends were cut back, 7 bases at V and 7 bases at J, with 30 bases in the middle. CDR3 nucleotides: TGCGCCAGCGCTGTACTAGGAACGGAGCCGGGCCGGGGGGAGCAGTACTTC. Amino acid sequence: CASAVLGTEPGRGEQYF.

The genes are TRBV9 and TRBJ1-2; D not resolved. Per germline, CDR1 SGDLS and CDR2 YYNGEE. The V and J ends lost 6 bases and 7 bases respectively, with 16 bases between them. This CDR3 spans 13 amino acids. In DNA form, the CDR3 reads TGTGCCAGCACTGACATGTTCTTGGGTGGCTACACCTTC. Amino acids: CASTDMFLGGYTF. Complete variable domain (other parts from reference TRBV9 and TRBJ1-2): DSGVTQTPKHLITATGQRVTLRCSPRSGDLSVYWYQQSLDQGLQFLIQYYNGEERAKGNILERFSAQQFPDLHSELNLSSLELGDSALYFCASTDMFLGGYTFGSGTRLTVV.

V and J are TRBV28 and TRBJ2-7, with TRBD2 matching over 10 bases. Germline assignment: CDR1 MDHEN and CDR2 SYDVKM. This CDR3 is built from 13 residues. The V gene end was trimmed by 6 bases and the J gene end by 2 bases; junction bases not matched to a gene: 1. CDR3 bases: TGTGCCAGCAGAGGACTAGCGGCCTACGAGCAGTACTTC. This encodes CASRGLAAYEQYF.

The gene calls are TRBV30 and TRBJ1-5; TRBD1 aligns across 7 bases. This CDR3 comprises 17 residues. Germline-derived CDR1 and CDR2 are GTSNPN and SVGIG (reference sequence). With 4 bases clipped from V and 2 bases from J, the junction kept 14 bases outside the gene matches. CDR3 loop: CAWTERKGANGNQPQHF. The CDR3 DNA is TGTGCCTGGACAGAACGGAAGGGGGCTAATGGCAATCAGCCCCAGCATTTT.

This chain connects TRBV27 to TRBJ1-5; D ambiguous. From germline, CDR1 is MNHEY and CDR2 SMNVEV (reference sequence). CDR3 length: 16 residues. The V gene lost 1 base and the J gene lost 6 bases, with 16 bases spanning the gap. The CDR3 DNA follows: TGTGCCAGCAGTTTATTTTCGGTATCAATCGGTCAGCCCCAGCATTTT. This translates into CASSLFSVSIGQPQHF.

V usage is TRBV30 and J usage is TRBJ2-3; weak D call: TRBD2 (6 bases). V was trimmed by 1 base and J by 1 base, leaving 15 bases between them. The germline V gene encodes CDR1 GTSNPN and CDR2 SVGIG (reference sequence). The CDR3 totals 16 residues. CDR3 residues: CAWSARDSPRTDTQYF. CDR3 DNA: TGTGCCTGGAGTGCCCGGGACTCCCCTCGCACAGATACGCAGTATTTT.